This T cell receptor (beta chain) comes out of a study of cytomegalovirus exposure and HLA in healthy donors. Across the study: Around 83% of 300 to 450 genotyped donors fell in the Caucasian-associated ancestry cluster.

Primers: 60 Vbeta forward and 13 Jbeta reverse. Original handling: A follow-up analysis tallied approximately 85 million unique TCR beta chains, about 10 million shared. Sequencing used immunoSEQ multiplex PCR; TCRdb keeps in-frame clones, though not all of them. The D gene and trimming were derived from the DNA, and the V and J assignments and clone size from that table. The sample has about 190,000 clones, around 82% seen once. CDR3 length: 15 residues. Sequenced material: PBMCs. V gene TRBV21-1 combines with J gene TRBJ1-5; TRBD1 is the table's D call, not checked against the DNA. TRBV21-1 is a known pseudogene. The sequence was obtained from a boy aged 5-17 years in good health and CMV-seronegative. The CDR3 loop reads CASRGTGGRNQPQHF. CDR3 DNA sequence: TGTGCCAGCAGGGGCACAGGGGGCAGGAATCAGCCCCAGCATTTT.